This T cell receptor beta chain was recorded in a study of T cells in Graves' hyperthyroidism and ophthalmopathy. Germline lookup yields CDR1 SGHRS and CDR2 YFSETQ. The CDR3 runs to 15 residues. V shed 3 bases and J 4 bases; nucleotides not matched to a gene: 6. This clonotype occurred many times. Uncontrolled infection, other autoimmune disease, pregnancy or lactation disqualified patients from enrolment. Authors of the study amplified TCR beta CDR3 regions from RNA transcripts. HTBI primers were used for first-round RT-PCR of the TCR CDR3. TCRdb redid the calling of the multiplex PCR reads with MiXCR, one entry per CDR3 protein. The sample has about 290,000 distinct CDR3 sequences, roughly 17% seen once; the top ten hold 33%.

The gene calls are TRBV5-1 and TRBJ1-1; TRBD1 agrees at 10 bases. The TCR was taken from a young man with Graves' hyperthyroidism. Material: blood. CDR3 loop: CASSSGTGDGTEAFF. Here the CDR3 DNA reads TGCGCCAGCAGCTCCGGGACAGGGGATGGCACTGAAGCTTTCTTT.